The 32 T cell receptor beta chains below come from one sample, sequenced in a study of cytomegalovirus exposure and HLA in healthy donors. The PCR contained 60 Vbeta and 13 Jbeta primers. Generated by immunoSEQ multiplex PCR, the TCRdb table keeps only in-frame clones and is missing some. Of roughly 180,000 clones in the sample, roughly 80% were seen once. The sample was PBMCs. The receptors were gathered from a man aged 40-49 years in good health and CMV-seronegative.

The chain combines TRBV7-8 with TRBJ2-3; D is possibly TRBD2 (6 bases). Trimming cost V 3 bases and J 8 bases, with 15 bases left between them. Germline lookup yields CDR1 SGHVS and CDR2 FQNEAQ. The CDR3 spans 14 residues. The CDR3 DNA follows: TGTGCCAGCAGCTTTAGCGGTGCTTGGGGTACGCAGTATTTT. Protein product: CASSFSGAWGTQYF.

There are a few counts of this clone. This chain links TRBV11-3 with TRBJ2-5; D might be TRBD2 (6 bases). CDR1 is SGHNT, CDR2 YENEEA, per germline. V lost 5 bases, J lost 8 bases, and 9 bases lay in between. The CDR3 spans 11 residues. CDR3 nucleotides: TGTGCCAGCAGCGAGGACTACACCCAGTACTTC. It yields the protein CASSEDYTQYF.

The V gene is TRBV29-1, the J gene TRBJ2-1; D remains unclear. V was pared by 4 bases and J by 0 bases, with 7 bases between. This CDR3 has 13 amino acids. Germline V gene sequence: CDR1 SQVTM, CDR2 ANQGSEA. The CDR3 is CSVVKSSYNEQFF. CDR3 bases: TGCAGCGTTGTTAAGAGCTCCTACAATGAGCAGTTCTTC.

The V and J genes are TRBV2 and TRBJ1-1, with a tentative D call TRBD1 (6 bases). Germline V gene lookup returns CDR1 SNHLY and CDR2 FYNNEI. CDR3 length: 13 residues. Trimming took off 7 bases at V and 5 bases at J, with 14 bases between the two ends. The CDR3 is CASNQDRWTEAFF. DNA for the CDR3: TGTGCCAGCAACCAGGACAGATGGACTGAAGCTTTCTTT.

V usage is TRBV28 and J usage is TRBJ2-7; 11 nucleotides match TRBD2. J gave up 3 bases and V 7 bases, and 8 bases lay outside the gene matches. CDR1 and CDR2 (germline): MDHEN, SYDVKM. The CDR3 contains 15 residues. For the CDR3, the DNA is TGTGCCAGCACCCTTCCGGGACTAGCGGTCTACGAGCAGTACTTC. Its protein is CASTLPGLAVYEQYF.

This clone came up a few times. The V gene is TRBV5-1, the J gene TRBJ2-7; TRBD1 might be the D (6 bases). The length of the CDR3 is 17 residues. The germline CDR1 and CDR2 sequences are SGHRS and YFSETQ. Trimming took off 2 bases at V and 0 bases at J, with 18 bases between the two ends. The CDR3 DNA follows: TGCGCCAGCAGCTTATCCCTCAGGGGCCCTATCTCCTACGAGCAGTACTTC. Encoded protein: CASSLSLRGPISYEQYF.

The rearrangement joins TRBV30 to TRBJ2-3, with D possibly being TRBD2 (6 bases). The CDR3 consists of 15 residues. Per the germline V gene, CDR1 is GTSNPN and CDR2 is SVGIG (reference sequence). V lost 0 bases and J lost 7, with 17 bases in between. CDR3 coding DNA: TGTGCCTGGAGTGTCCCGACTAGAAGTGGGTATACGCAGTATTTT. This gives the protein CAWSVPTRSGYTQYF.

The CDR3 coding sequence is TGCAGCGTTGTCCTTTCTCTGGGGCAGGGCTACACCTTC. Amino acids: CSVVLSLGQGYTF. The chain links TRBV29-1 to TRBJ1-2; TRBD1 might be the D (5 bases). Germline V lookup: CDR1 SQVTM, CDR2 ANQGSEA. The CDR3 covers 13 residues. V lost 4 bases and J 8 bases, leaving 17 bases between the germline ends. Combining the CDR3 with reference TRBV29-1 and TRBJ1-2 gives the whole variable domain SAVISQKPSRDICQRGTSLTIQCQVDSQVTMMFWYRQQPGQSLTLIATANQGSEATYESGFVIDKFPISRPNLTFSTLTVSNMSPEDSSIYLCSVVLSLGQGYTFGSGTRLTVV.

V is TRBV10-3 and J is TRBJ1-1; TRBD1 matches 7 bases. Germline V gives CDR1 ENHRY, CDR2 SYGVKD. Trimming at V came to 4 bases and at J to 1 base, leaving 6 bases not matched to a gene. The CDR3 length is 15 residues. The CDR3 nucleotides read TGTGCCATCAGTGCTAACCCAGGGGGGAACACTGAAGCTTTCTTT. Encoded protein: CAISANPGGNTEAFF.

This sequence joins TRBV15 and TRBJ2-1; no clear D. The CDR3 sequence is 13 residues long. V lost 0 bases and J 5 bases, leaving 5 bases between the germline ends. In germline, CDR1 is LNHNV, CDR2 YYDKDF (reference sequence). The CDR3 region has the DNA TGTGCCACCAGCAGAGAAAGAGACAATGAGCAGTTCTTC. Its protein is CATSRERDNEQFF. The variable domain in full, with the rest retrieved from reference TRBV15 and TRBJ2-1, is DAMVIQNPRYQVTQFGKPVTLSCSQTLNHNVMYWYQQKSSQAPKLLFHYYDKDFNNEADTPDNFQSRRPNTSFCFLDIRSPGLGDTAMYLCATSRERDNEQFFGPGTRLTVL.

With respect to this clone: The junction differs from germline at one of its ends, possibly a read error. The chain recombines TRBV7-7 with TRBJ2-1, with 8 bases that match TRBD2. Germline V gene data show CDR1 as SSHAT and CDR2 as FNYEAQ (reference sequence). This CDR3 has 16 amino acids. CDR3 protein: CASSLTRAGGGGEQFF. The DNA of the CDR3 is TGTGCTAGCAGCTTAACAAGGGCGGGAGGCGGGGGGGAGCAGTTCTTC.

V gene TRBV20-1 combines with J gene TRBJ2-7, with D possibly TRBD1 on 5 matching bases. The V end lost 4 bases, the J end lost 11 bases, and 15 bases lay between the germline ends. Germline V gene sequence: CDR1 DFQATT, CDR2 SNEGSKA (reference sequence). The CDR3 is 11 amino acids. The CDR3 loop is CSATPADREYF. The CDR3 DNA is TGCAGTGCTACCCCTGCCGACAGAGAGTACTTC.

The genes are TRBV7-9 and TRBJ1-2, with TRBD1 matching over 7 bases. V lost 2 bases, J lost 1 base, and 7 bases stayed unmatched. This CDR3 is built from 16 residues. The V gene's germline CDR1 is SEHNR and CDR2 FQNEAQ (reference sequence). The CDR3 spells CASSLSGTALNYGYTF. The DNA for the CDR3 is TGTGCCAGCAGCTTATCCGGGACAGCTCTTAACTATGGCTACACCTTC.

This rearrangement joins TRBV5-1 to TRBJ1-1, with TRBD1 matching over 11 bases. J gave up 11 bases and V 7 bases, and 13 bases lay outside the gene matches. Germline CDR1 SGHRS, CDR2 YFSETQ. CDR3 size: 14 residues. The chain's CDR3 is CASYRGQGAIMAFF. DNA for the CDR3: TGCGCCAGCTACCGAGGACAGGGGGCGATCATGGCTTTCTTT.

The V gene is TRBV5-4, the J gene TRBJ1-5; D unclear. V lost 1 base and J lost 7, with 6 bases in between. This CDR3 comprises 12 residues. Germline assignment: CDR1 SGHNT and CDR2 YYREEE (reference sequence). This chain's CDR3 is CASSLMGQPQHF. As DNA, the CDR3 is TGTGCCAGCAGCTTGATGGGCCAGCCCCAGCATTTT. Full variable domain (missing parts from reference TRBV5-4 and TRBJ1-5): ETGVTQSPTHLIKTRGQQVTLRCSSQSGHNTVSWYQQALGQGPQFIFQYYREEENGRGNFPPRFSGLQFPNYSSELNVNALELDDSALYLCASSLMGQPQHFGDGTRLSIL.

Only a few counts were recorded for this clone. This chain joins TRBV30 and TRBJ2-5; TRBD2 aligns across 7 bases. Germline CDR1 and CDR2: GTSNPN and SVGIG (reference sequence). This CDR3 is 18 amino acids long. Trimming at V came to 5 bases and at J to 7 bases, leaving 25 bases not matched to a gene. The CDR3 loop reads CAWAKGNLQALAFRTQYF. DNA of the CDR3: TGTGCCTGGGCGAAGGGGAACCTCCAAGCACTAGCGTTCAGGACCCAGTACTTC.

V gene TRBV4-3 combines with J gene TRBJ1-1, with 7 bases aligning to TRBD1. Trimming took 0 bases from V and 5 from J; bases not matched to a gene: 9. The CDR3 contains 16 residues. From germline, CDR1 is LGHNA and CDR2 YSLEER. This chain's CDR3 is CASSQDTGQVGTEAFF. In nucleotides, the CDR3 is TGCGCCAGCAGCCAAGATACAGGACAGGTGGGAACTGAAGCTTTCTTT.

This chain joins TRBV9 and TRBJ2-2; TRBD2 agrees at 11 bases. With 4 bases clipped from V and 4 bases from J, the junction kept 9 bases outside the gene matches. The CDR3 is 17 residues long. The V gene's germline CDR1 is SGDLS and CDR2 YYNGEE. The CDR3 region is CASSLRSGGAFTGELFF. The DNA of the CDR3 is TGTGCCAGCAGCCTTCGTAGCGGGGGGGCCTTCACCGGGGAGCTGTTTTTT.

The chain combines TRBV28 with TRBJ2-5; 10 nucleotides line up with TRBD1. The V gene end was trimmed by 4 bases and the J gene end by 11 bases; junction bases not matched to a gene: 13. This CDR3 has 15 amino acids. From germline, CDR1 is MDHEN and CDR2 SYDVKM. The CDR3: CASSSHAGTGEEQYF. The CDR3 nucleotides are TGTGCCAGCAGTTCCCACGCCGGGACAGGGGAAGAGCAGTACTTC.

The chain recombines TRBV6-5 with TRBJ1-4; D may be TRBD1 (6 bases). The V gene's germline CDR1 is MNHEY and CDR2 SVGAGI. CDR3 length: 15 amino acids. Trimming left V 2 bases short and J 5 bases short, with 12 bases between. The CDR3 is CASSYVAGVNEKLFF. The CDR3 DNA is TGTGCCAGCAGTTACGTGGCAGGGGTAAATGAAAAACTGTTTTTT.

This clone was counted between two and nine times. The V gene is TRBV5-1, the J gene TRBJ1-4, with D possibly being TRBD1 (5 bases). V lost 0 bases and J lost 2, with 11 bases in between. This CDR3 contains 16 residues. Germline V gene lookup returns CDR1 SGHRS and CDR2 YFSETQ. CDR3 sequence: CASSLAGDSTNEKLFF. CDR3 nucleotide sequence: TGCGCCAGCAGCTTGGCGGGGGACTCGACTAATGAAAAACTGTTTTTT.

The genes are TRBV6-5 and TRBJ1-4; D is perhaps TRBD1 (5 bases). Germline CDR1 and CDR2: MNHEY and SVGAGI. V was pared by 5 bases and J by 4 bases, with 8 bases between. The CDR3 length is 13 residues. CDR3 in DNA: TGTGCCAGCAGTCTCAGGGATAATGAAAAACTGTTTTTT. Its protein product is CASSLRDNEKLFF.

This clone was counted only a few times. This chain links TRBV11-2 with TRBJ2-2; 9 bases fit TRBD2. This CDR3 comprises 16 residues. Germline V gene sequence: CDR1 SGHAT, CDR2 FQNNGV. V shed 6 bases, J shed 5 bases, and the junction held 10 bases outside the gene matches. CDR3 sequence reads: CASSTGSRGGTGELFF. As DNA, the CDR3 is TGTGCCAGCAGTACAGGGTCGCGGGGGGGGACCGGGGAGCTGTTTTTT.

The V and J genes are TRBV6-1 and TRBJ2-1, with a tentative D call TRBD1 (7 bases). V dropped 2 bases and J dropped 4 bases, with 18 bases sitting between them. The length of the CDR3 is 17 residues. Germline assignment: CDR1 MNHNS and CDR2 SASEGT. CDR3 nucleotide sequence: TGTGCCAGCAGTGAAAGGGGGGTGACAGGGAAATACAATGAGCAGTTCTTC. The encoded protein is CASSERGVTGKYNEQFF.

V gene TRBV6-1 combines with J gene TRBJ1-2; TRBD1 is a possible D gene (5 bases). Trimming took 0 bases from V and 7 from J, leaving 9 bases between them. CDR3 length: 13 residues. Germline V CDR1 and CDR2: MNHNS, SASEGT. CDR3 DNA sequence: TGTGCCAGCAGTGAAGCAGTCAGGGCTGGCTACACCTTC. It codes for CASSEAVRAGYTF.

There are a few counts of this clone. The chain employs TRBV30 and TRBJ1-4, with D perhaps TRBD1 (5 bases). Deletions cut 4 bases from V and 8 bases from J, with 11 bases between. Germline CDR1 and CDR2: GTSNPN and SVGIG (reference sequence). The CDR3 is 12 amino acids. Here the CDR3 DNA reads TGTGCCTGGACCGGGACTTCGGAAAAACTGTTTTTT. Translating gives CAWTGTSEKLFF.

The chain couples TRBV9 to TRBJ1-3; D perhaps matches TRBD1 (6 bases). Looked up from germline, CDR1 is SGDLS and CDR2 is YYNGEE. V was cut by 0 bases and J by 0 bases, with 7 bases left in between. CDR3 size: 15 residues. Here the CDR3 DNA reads TGTGCCAGCAGCGTAGGGACAGCCTCTGGAAACACCATATATTTT. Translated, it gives CASSVGTASGNTIYF.

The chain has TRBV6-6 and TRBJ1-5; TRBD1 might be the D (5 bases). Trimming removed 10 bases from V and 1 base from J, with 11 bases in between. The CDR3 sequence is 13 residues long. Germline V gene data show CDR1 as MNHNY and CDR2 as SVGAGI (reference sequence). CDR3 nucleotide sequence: TGTGCCACTAAGGGGTTCAGCAATCAGCCCCAGCATTTT. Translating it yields CATKGFSNQPQHF.

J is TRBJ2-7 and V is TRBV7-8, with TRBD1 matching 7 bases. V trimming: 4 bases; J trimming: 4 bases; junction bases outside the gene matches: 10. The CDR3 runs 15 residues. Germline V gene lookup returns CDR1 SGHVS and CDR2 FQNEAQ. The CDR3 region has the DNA TGTGCCAGCAGCTCCCGAGGGGACAGACGATACGAGCAGTACTTC. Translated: CASSSRGDRRYEQYF.

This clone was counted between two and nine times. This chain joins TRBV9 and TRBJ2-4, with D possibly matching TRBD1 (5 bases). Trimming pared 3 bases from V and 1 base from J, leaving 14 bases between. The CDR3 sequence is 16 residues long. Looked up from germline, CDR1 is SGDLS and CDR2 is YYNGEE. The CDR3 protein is CASSGIRVRAKNIQYF. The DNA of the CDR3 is TGTGCCAGCAGCGGAATCAGGGTGAGGGCCAAAAACATTCAGTACTTC.

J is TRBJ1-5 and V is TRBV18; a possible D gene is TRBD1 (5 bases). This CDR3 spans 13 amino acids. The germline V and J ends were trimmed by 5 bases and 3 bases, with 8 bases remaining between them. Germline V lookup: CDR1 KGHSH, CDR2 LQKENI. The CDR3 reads CASSGANNQPQHF. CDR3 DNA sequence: TGTGCCAGCTCAGGGGCTAACAATCAGCCCCAGCATTTT.

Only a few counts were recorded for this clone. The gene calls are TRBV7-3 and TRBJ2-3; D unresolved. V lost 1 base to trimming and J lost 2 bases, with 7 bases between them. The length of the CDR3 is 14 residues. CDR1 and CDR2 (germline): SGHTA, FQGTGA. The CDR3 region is CASSLNGVTDTQYF. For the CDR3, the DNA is TGTGCCAGCAGCTTAAACGGAGTCACAGATACGCAGTATTTT.